This passage covers 16 T cell receptor beta chains from one sample sequenced in a study of shared clonotypes between healthy human individuals. Data came from immunoSEQ multiplex PCR; TCRdb stores just in-frame clones and leaves some out. Among 1,500,000 or so clones listed, about 98.5% were seen once. Sequenced material: naive CD4+ T cells sorted from blood. The subset denotes: CD45RA+ positively selected. The receptors shown here come from a man in his thirties or forties in good health.

This chain uses TRBV5-5 with TRBJ2-5; the match to TRBD1 covers 7 bases. This CDR3 is 17 amino acids long. Germline CDR1 is SGHKS and CDR2 is YYEKEE (reference sequence). V shed 4 bases, J shed 2 bases, and the junction held 14 bases outside the gene matches. DNA for the CDR3: TGTGCCAGCAGCCCGTTTGGGGGCCCACAGGGGCAAGAGACCCAGTACTTC. Protein product: CASSPFGGPQGQETQYF.

This rearrangement joins TRBV11-2 to TRBJ2-1; D is ambiguous. CDR3 length: 13 residues. Trimming removed 5 bases at V and 1 base at J, with 6 bases between. The germline V gene encodes CDR1 SGHAT and CDR2 FQNNGV. The CDR3 spells CASSKWSYNEQFF. CDR3 in DNA: TGTGCCAGCAGCAAGTGGTCCTACAATGAGCAGTTCTTC.

The genes are TRBV5-1 and TRBJ2-5; the D gene is possibly TRBD1 (5 bases). Looked up from germline, CDR1 is SGHRS and CDR2 is YFSETQ. Trimming left V 2 bases short and J 1 base short, with 12 bases between. This CDR3 comprises 15 residues. The CDR3 DNA is TGCGCCAGCAGCTTAGCAGGGTATGGCCAAGAGACCCAGTACTTC. It translates to CASSLAGYGQETQYF.

The genes are TRBV7-9 and TRBJ2-3; 14 nucleotides line up with TRBD2. The CDR3 extends over 16 amino acids. In germline, CDR1 is SEHNR, CDR2 FQNEAQ (reference sequence). With V trimmed by 8 bases and J by 1 base, 5 bases remained unmatched. The CDR3 region is CASGLAGGSGTDTQYF. The CDR3 region has the DNA TGTGCCAGCGGACTAGCGGGAGGTTCCGGCACAGATACGCAGTATTTT.

The chain employs TRBV27 and TRBJ2-7; 7 bases match TRBD1. CDR1 is MNHEY, CDR2 SMNVEV, per germline (reference sequence). The CDR3 sequence is 13 residues long. After removal of 6 bases from V and 4 bases from J, the junction contained 6 bases not matched to a gene. Here the CDR3 reads CASRGQLKYEQYF. In nucleotides, the CDR3 is TGTGCCAGCAGGGGACAGTTAAAATACGAGCAGTACTTC.

The V call is TRBV18, the J call TRBJ2-1; D may be TRBD2 (5 bases). The V end lost 3 bases, the J end lost 0 bases, and 12 bases lay between the germline ends. The CDR3 has 16 residues. The V gene's germline CDR1 is KGHSH and CDR2 LQKENI. In DNA, the CDR3 is TGTGCCAGCTCACCCAGAGGGAGTAACTCCTACAATGAGCAGTTCTTC. Its translation is CASSPRGSNSYNEQFF.

The rearrangement joins TRBV5-4 to TRBJ2-7; D is uncertain. Germline V lookup: CDR1 SGHNT, CDR2 YYREEE (reference sequence). V lost 4 bases to trimming and J lost 0 bases, with 14 bases between them. This CDR3 has 15 residues. CDR3 in amino acids: CASSTWTASSYEQYF. The CDR3 region has the DNA TGTGCCAGCAGCACTTGGACGGCGAGCTCCTACGAGCAGTACTTC.

V gene TRBV5-1 combines with J gene TRBJ1-4, with D perhaps matching TRBD1 (6 bases). CDR1 and CDR2 from the germline V gene are SGHRS and YFSETQ. Deletions cut 2 bases from V and 7 bases from J, with 12 bases between. The CDR3 is 14 amino acids. Here the CDR3 DNA reads TGCGCCAGCAGCTTAGGACAGCCGCGTGAAAAACTGTTTTTT. This translates into CASSLGQPREKLFF.

The chain combines TRBV7-6 with TRBJ2-1; the D gene is possibly TRBD1 (6 bases). The V end was cut by 4 bases, the J end by 1 base, with 11 bases between. Looked up from germline, CDR1 is SGHVS and CDR2 is FNYEAQ. CDR3 length equals 15 residues. Written as DNA, the CDR3 is TGTGCCAGCAGCTCGGGACAATCGTCCTACAATGAGCAGTTCTTC. Encoded protein: CASSSGQSSYNEQFF.

The J gene is TRBJ2-3, the V gene TRBV29-1; 7 bases are shared with TRBD2. V trimming: 5 bases; J trimming: 0 bases; junction bases outside the gene matches: 2. This CDR3 contains 13 residues. CDR1 is SQVTM, CDR2 ANQGSEA, per germline. CDR3 bases: TGCAGCGTTCTTAGCGGGAGCACAGATACGCAGTATTTT. It yields the protein CSVLSGSTDTQYF.

The chain employs TRBV6-1 and TRBJ2-2; D is tentatively TRBD1 or TRBD2 (5 bases each). CDR3 length: 14 amino acids. V was shortened by 2 bases and J by 6 bases, with 10 bases between the two germline ends. Germline assignment: CDR1 MNHNS and CDR2 SASEGT. CDR3 sequence: CASSEIRGAGELFF. CDR3 coding DNA: TGTGCCAGCAGTGAAATTAGGGGAGCCGGGGAGCTGTTTTTT.

This clone was recorded once. The V gene is TRBV18, the J gene TRBJ1-1; D gene unclear. The CDR3 is made up of 15 amino acids. Germline loops: CDR1 KGHSH, CDR2 LQKENI. The germline V and J ends were trimmed by 1 base and 0 bases, with 9 bases remaining between them. CDR3 residues: CASSPRGRVNTEAFF. DNA of the CDR3: TGTGCCAGCTCACCACGAGGAAGAGTGAACACTGAAGCTTTCTTT.

Here the CDR3 DNA reads TGTGCCAGCAGCTTGGTCCGTCAGGGGGCTGAAAAACTGTTTTTT. It specifies CASSLVRQGAEKLFF. V gene TRBV7-9 combines with J gene TRBJ1-4; 8 nucleotides match TRBD1. This CDR3 comprises 15 residues. The junction had 7 bases not matched to a gene; V was cut back by 3 bases and J by 7 bases. Germline-derived CDR1 and CDR2 are SEHNR and FQNEAQ (reference sequence). Combining the CDR3 with reference TRBV7-9 and TRBJ1-4 gives the whole variable domain DTGVSQNPRHKITKRGQNVTFRCDPISEHNRLYWYRQTLGQGPEFLTYFQNEAQLEKSRLLSDRFSAERPKGSFSTLEIQRTEQGDSAMYLCASSLVRQGAEKLFFGSGTQLSVL.

The chain uses TRBV30 and TRBJ1-2, with D perhaps TRBD1 (5 bases). The length of the CDR3 is 11 residues. Looked up from germline, CDR1 is GTSNPN and CDR2 is SVGIG (reference sequence). Trimming removed 4 bases from V and 2 bases from J, with 5 bases in between. The CDR3 spells CAWKGNYGYTF. The CDR3 coding sequence is TGTGCCTGGAAGGGGAACTATGGCTACACCTTC.

This clone was seen just once. The rearrangement links TRBV19 to TRBJ2-7, with 8 bases aligning to TRBD2. CDR1 is LNHDA and CDR2 is SQIVND in the germline V gene (reference sequence). CDR3 length equals 15 residues. Germline trimming cut 2 bases from V and 3 bases from J; bases unmatched to any gene: 6. The chain's CDR3 is CASSITSGLFYEQYF. CDR3 DNA: TGTGCCAGTAGTATAACTAGCGGACTTTTCTACGAGCAGTACTTC.

The chain combines TRBV30 with TRBJ2-1, with D perhaps TRBD1 (6 bases). The CDR3 has 16 amino acids. Germline CDR1 is GTSNPN and CDR2 is SVGIG (reference sequence). Trimming shortened V by 0 bases and J by 5 bases, and 17 bases separated the two germline ends. CDR3 sequence (DNA): TGTGCCTGGAGTGTACACTGGACAGCCGGCAACAATGAGCAGTTCTTC. This encodes CAWSVHWTAGNNEQFF.